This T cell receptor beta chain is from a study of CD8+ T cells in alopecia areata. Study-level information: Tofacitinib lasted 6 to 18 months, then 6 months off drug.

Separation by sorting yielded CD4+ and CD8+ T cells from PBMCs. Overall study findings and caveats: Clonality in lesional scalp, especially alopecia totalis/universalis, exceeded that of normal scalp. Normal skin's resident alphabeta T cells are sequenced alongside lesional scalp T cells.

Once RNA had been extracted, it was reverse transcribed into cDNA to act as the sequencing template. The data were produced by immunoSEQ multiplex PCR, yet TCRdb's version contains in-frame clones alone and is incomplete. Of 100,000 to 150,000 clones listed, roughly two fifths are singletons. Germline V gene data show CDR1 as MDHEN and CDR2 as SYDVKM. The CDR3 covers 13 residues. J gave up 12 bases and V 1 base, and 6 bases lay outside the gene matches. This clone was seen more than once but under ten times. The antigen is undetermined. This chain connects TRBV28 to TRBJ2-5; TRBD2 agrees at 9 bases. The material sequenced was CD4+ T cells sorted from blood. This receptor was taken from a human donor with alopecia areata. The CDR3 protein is CASSLSTSGSKYF. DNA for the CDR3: TGTGCCAGCAGTTTATCGACTAGCGGTTCTAAGTACTTC.